This T cell receptor beta chain appears in the sequencing data of a study of CD8 T cells in Susac syndrome. TCR beta was sequenced from blood CD8+ and CD4+ T cells. Relapsing-remitting disease, either stable or active, was present in the multiple sclerosis controls, who were treatment-naive patients. The study's findings and limits: The study conceded that relatively few individuals underwent its TCR sequencing and HLA analysis.

Germline CDR1 is LGHNA and CDR2 is YSLEER. This CDR3 has 13 amino acids. Deletions cut 6 bases from V and 0 bases from J, with 9 bases between. A quantity of 0.5 to 1 ug RNA underwent reverse transcription using random hexamers. The immunoSEQ assay covered 54 Vbeta and 13 Jbeta segments for CDR3. MiXCR, applied by TCRdb to the immunoSEQ multiplex PCR reads, yields one record per CDR3 protein. The sample lists approximately 170,000 distinct CDR3 sequences; approximately 94% were seen once. Remarks on this clonotype: What it binds is unknown.

V and J are TRBV4-3 and TRBJ2-7; D call uncertain. What was sequenced was CD4+ T cells from PBMCs. The receptor's source is a human donor with multiple sclerosis. CDR3 protein: CASSVEVSYEQYF. The DNA for the CDR3 is TGCGCCAGCAGTGTTGAAGTCTCCTACGAGCAGTACTTC.